The present entry profiles one TCR beta chain with its context. The antigen it binds to is not known. Base qualities are not at hand, and no much larger clone is one base apart. The sample is drawn from a study of T cell changes during pregnancy in multiple sclerosis (dated by TCRdb to between 2019 and 2020). With regard to the full study: In women with multiple sclerosis, the researchers looked at how the T cell repertoire shifted as pregnancy progressed.

The germline V and J ends show losses of 0 bases and 3 bases respectively, and no gene match explains 7 bases of the junction. CDR1 and CDR2, looked up from the germline V gene, are LGHNA and YSLEER. Including the terminal cysteine and phenylalanine, the CDR3 comprises 17 residues. Only the CDR3 portion is preserved as DNA: 51 bases, with reading frame beginning at the first base. Libraries were made using the immunoSEQ multiplex PCR assay. In TCRdb, the immuneACCESS table is reduced to in-frame sequences with V and J assigned. These tables do not hold every clone; where another copy was compared, an unresolved V gene accounts for under half, and the others remain unexplained. The sample contains over 30,000 clones, around nine tenths of them found a single time. Of the sample, around 3.4% is held by the ten largest clones.

This chain joins TRBV4-3 to TRBJ2-3, with 9 central nucleotides matching TRBD1. The specimen comprised CD8+ T cells from peripheral blood mononuclear cells, sampled in the third trimester of pregnancy. The sequence was obtained from a female donor with multiple sclerosis, enrolled in a pregnancy study. The CDR3 in this case is CASSQEGTGMRTDTQYF. The DNA is as follows: TGCGCCAGCAGCCAAGAGGGGACAGGGATGCGGACAGATACGCAGTATTTT.